These 26 T cell receptor beta chains originate from one sample sequenced in a study of blood T cell repertoires in COVID-19. TCRdb's copy holds only in-frame clones and misses some; the assay was immunoSEQ multiplex PCR. The repertoire holds under 250,000 clones, with approximately 85% as singletons. What was sequenced was peripheral blood. The receptors were gathered from a man in his forties or fifties with acute or convalescent COVID-19.

J is TRBJ1-2 and V is TRBV10-3, with TRBD1 matching 7 bases. Germline V gene lookup returns CDR1 ENHRY and CDR2 SYGVKD. V lost 3 bases and J lost 4; bases outside the gene matches: 14. There are 17 residues in the CDR3. The chain's CDR3 is CAISDQGGARVVYGYTF. CDR3 DNA sequence: TGTGCCATCAGTGACCAGGGGGGCGCCCGGGTCGTCTATGGCTACACCTTC.

The V and J genes are TRBV6-5 and TRBJ1-2; D is unclear. This CDR3 spans 10 amino acids. Germline V gene data show CDR1 as MNHEY and CDR2 as SVGAGI. With 8 bases removed from V and 2 bases from J, the gap between germline ends came to 3 bases. The CDR3 nucleotides read TGTGCCAGCCAGAACTATGGCTACACCTTC. It yields the protein CASQNYGYTF.

The chain carries TRBV7-6 and TRBJ2-7; D ambiguous. Germline CDR1 and CDR2: SGHVS and FNYEAQ. The ends were cut back, 2 bases at V and 3 bases at J, with 8 bases in the middle. The length of the CDR3 is 13 residues. CDR3 sequence reads: CASSLRQDYEQYF. In DNA form, the CDR3 reads TGTGCCAGCAGCTTACGGCAGGACTACGAGCAGTACTTC.

The rearrangement joins TRBV6-5 to TRBJ1-2, with 8 nucleotides matching TRBD1. Germline trimming cut 6 bases from V and 7 bases from J; bases unmatched to any gene: 7. CDR3 size: 13 residues. Looked up from germline, CDR1 is MNHEY and CDR2 is SVGAGI. CDR3 DNA sequence: TGTGCCAGCAGCTCGACAGGGGCGGCTGGCTACACCTTC. This codes for CASSSTGAAGYTF.

The CDR3 nucleotides are TGTGCCAGCAGCGTTTTAGCGGTTCAGCCCCAGCATTTT. Its translation: CASSVLAVQPQHF. The chain has TRBV6-2 or TRBV6-3 and TRBJ1-5; no clear D. CDR1 and CDR2 from the germline V gene are MNHEY and SVGEGT. This CDR3 has 13 residues. Trimming removed 6 bases from V and 6 bases from J, with 12 bases in between.

This clone was counted once. The rearrangement links TRBV7-3 to TRBJ1-2, with 8 positions matching TRBD1. Looked up from germline, CDR1 is SGHTA and CDR2 is FQGTGA. Unmatched junction bases numbered 2, after V lost 5 bases and J lost 3 bases. CDR3 length equals 13 residues. CDR3 protein: CASSKDRDYGYTF. In DNA, the CDR3 is TGTGCCAGCAGCAAGGACAGGGACTATGGCTACACCTTC.

The chain links TRBV7-9 to TRBJ2-1; 7 bases agree with TRBD2. The CDR3 contains 15 residues. V lost 5 bases and J lost 5; bases outside the gene matches: 9. From germline, CDR1 is SEHNR and CDR2 FQNEAQ (reference sequence). The CDR3 loop is CASSLTLAENNEQFF. The DNA of the CDR3 is TGTGCCAGCAGCCTGACTCTAGCGGAGAACAATGAGCAGTTCTTC.

The chain employs TRBV7-3 and TRBJ2-1, with D uncertain. The CDR3 has 15 amino acids. The V end lost 6 bases, the J end lost 1 base, and 13 bases lay between the germline ends. CDR1 and CDR2 (germline): SGHTA, FQGTGA. In DNA form, the CDR3 reads TGTGCCAGCAGTCCCGGTTGGGCTTCCTACAATGAGCAGTTCTTC. Residues: CASSPGWASYNEQFF.

CDR3 loop: CASGQDRAYEQYF. Here the CDR3 DNA reads TGTGCCAGCGGACAGGACAGGGCCTACGAGCAGTACTTC. The V gene is TRBV2, the J gene TRBJ2-7, with 8 bases that match TRBD1. The V gene's germline CDR1 is SNHLY and CDR2 FYNNEI. The CDR3 spans 13 residues. The ends lost 8 bases at V and 2 bases at J; junction bases unmatched: 5.

J is TRBJ1-1 and V is TRBV7-6; 10 bases map to TRBD1. This CDR3 has 18 amino acids. The germline V gene encodes CDR1 SGHVS and CDR2 FNYEAQ. Losses at the gene ends were 4 bases for V and 4 bases for J; bases not matched to a gene: 15. The CDR3 DNA is TGTGCCAGCAGCTATAATACCGGAGGGACAGGGGTGTTCACTGAAGCTTTCTTT. It specifies CASSYNTGGTGVFTEAFF.

A single count supports this clone. The chain employs TRBV5-1 and TRBJ1-1, with a tentative D call TRBD1 (6 bases). The germline V gene has CDR1 SGHRS and CDR2 YFSETQ. This CDR3 has 14 amino acids. With 2 bases removed from V and 1 base from J, the gap between germline ends came to 9 bases. The DNA of the CDR3 is TGCGCCAGCAGCTTAGGGACACAGAACACTGAAGCTTTCTTT. This encodes CASSLGTQNTEAFF.

This chain uses TRBV3-1 (or the pseudogene TRBV3-2) with TRBJ1-1; D might be TRBD1 (5 bases). The CDR3 length is 14 residues. Looked up from germline, CDR1 is LGHDT and CDR2 is YNNKEL (reference sequence). Trimming took 1 base from V and 6 from J, leaving 12 bases between them. The chain's CDR3 is CASSQVGAVAEAFF. CDR3 in DNA: TGTGCCAGCAGCCAAGTAGGGGCTGTGGCTGAAGCTTTCTTT.

J is TRBJ1-1 and V is TRBV12-3 or TRBV12-4; D remains unclear. There are 13 residues in the CDR3. V dropped 5 bases and J dropped 3 bases, with 10 bases sitting between them. CDR3 region: CASSGQVYTEAFF. The CDR3, as DNA: TGTGCCAGCAGTGGTCAGGTTTACACTGAAGCTTTCTTT.

This clone has just a few counts. The rearrangement uses TRBV7-9 and TRBJ2-7; TRBD2 matches at 8 bases. J gave up 3 bases and V 4 bases, and 8 bases lay outside the gene matches. The CDR3 spans 15 residues. Germline V gene sequence: CDR1 SEHNR, CDR2 FQNEAQ (reference sequence). This CDR3 reads CASSSLSGVSYEQYF. In DNA form, the CDR3 reads TGTGCCAGCAGCTCGCTTAGCGGGGTGAGCTACGAGCAGTACTTC.

The chain employs TRBV4-1 and TRBJ1-1; 8 bases agree with TRBD1. J gave up 4 bases and V 2 bases, and 6 bases lay outside the gene matches. This CDR3 is built from 15 residues. Germline loops: CDR1 MGHRA, CDR2 YSYEKL. CDR3 residues: CASSQTGQGLTEAFF. The DNA for the CDR3 is TGCGCCAGCAGCCAAACAGGACAGGGACTCACTGAAGCTTTCTTT.

This clone was observed a handful of times. J is TRBJ2-4 and V is TRBV28, with a tentative D call TRBD2 (6 bases). The V gene's germline CDR1 is MDHEN and CDR2 SYDVKM. V was cut by 5 bases and J by 4 bases, with 18 bases left in between. The CDR3 runs to 16 residues. The CDR3 bases are TGTGCCAGCAGTAGTGCCGGGACTCTAGTAAAAAACATTCAGTACTTC. Amino acid sequence: CASSSAGTLVKNIQYF.

This sequence joins TRBV4-1 and TRBJ1-6, with D perhaps TRBD1 (5 bases). V was trimmed by 1 base and J by 4 bases, leaving 11 bases between them. This CDR3 is built from 16 residues. Per germline, CDR1 MGHRA and CDR2 YSYEKL. The CDR3 protein is CASSQGPGEYNSPLHF. For the CDR3, the DNA is TGCGCCAGCAGCCAAGGTCCGGGGGAGTATAATTCACCCCTCCACTTT.

There are a few counts of this clone. This chain links TRBV28 with TRBJ2-7, with 8 bases identical to TRBD2. V shed 1 base, J shed 2 bases, and the junction held 7 bases outside the gene matches. The CDR3 is made up of 16 amino acids. Germline CDR1 reads MDHEN; CDR2 reads SYDVKM. The CDR3 DNA sequence: TGTGCCAGCAGTTTATCAGCGGGAGTCCCGACCTACGAGCAGTACTTC. Its protein is CASSLSAGVPTYEQYF.

The V and J genes are TRBV7-9 and TRBJ1-6, with 7 bases lining up with TRBD1. The V gene end was trimmed by 5 bases and the J gene end by 7 bases; junction bases not matched to a gene: 8. Looked up from germline, CDR1 is SEHNR and CDR2 is FQNEAQ (reference sequence). The CDR3 contains 15 residues. The CDR3 sequence is CASSASGTDNSPLHF. The CDR3 region has the DNA TGTGCCAGCAGCGCATCCGGGACAGACAATTCACCCCTCCACTTT. The full variable domain, with the rest looked up from reference TRBV7-9 and TRBJ1-6, is DTGVSQNPRHKITKRGQNVTFRCDPISEHNRLYWYRQTLGQGPEFLTYFQNEAQLEKSRLLSDRFSAERPKGSFSTLEIQRTEQGDSAMYLCASSASGTDNSPLHFGNGTRLTVT.

J is TRBJ1-1 and V is TRBV2; unclear D gene. From germline, CDR1 is SNHLY and CDR2 FYNNEI. Trimming shortened V by 11 bases and J by 4 bases, and 17 bases separated the two germline ends. The CDR3 has 13 amino acids. The CDR3 coding sequence is TGTGCCTCCGAGGCGGTCCCTACCACTGAAGCTTTCTTT. This translates into CASEAVPTTEAFF.

The rearrangement joins TRBV7-8 to TRBJ1-6; no definite D call. CDR1 is SGHVS, CDR2 FQNEAQ, per germline. The CDR3 covers 17 residues. V lost 3 bases to trimming and J lost 0 bases, with 12 bases between them. The CDR3 DNA reads TGTGCCAGCAGCTTCCCAGCGGGGAGCTCCTATAATTCACCCCTCCACTTT. It yields the protein CASSFPAGSSYNSPLHF.

This rearrangement joins TRBV6-5 to TRBJ1-2; possibly TRBD1 for D (6 bases). Germline loops: CDR1 MNHEY, CDR2 SVGAGI. V was shortened by 6 bases and J by 8 bases, with 7 bases between the two germline ends. The CDR3 totals 10 residues. The DNA for the CDR3 is TGTGCCAGCAGCAGGGGAGGCTACACCTTC. Translated, it gives CASSRGGYTF.

V and J are TRBV5-1 and TRBJ2-3; weak D call: TRBD1 (5 bases). The germline V gene encodes CDR1 SGHRS and CDR2 YFSETQ. The V end lost 7 bases, the J end lost 2 bases, and 14 bases lay between the germline ends. CDR3 length: 14 residues. The CDR3 DNA sequence: TGCGCCAGCGGAATGTGGGGCCCCACAGATACGCAGTATTTT. Its translation is CASGMWGPTDTQYF. Supplemented by reference TRBV5-1 and TRBJ2-3, the full variable domain reads KAGVTQTPRYLIKTRGQQVTLSCSPISGHRSVSWYQQTPGQGLQFLFEYFSETQRNKGNFPGRFSGRQFSNSRSEMNVSTLELGDSALYLCASGMWGPTDTQYFGPGTRLTVL.

V and J are TRBV5-1 and TRBJ2-5; D might be TRBD2 (6 bases). The CDR3 has 12 residues. The germline CDR1 and CDR2 sequences are SGHRS and YFSETQ. The germline V and J ends were trimmed by 6 bases and 2 bases, with 8 bases remaining between them. The CDR3 bases are TGCGCCAGCAATGCGGGGCAAGAGACCCAGTACTTC. This translates into CASNAGQETQYF.

V is TRBV5-1 and J is TRBJ2-2; D is possibly TRBD2 (5 bases). Trimming took 4 bases from V and 0 from J, leaving 10 bases between them. The germline V gene has CDR1 SGHRS and CDR2 YFSETQ. This CDR3 contains 15 residues. CDR3 nucleotides: TGCGCCAGCAGCATCGGACTTTCGAACACCGGGGAGCTGTTTTTT. It is translated as CASSIGLSNTGELFF.

The chain joins TRBV11-1 to TRBJ1-5, with 11 bases identical to TRBD1. Germline V gives CDR1 SGHAT, CDR2 FQDESV (reference sequence). The CDR3 is made up of 15 amino acids. The V gene end was trimmed by 5 bases and the J gene end by 5 bases; junction bases not matched to a gene: 5. CDR3 coding DNA: TGTGCCAGCAGCCTAGGACAGGGGGCCGATCAGCCCCAGCATTTT. It is translated as CASSLGQGADQPQHF.